These T cell receptor beta chains were read from a single sample in a study of blood T cell repertoires in COVID-19. The table came from immunoSEQ multiplex PCR; TCRdb's copy has only in-frame clones and leaves some out. In the table there are some 96,000 clones, around four fifths of which are singletons. What was sequenced was peripheral blood. The receptors here all came from a man between 45 and 60 years old with active or convalescent COVID-19. Each CDR3 is given with its conserved first and last residue.

TRBV14	TRBJ2-7	CASSQDWGGEQYF
TRBV5-1	TRBJ1-3	CASSLTQGDDTIYF
TRBV5-8	TRBJ1-5	CASSFRQGGQPQHF
TRBV27	TRBJ2-1	CASREGGYSYNEQFF
TRBV10-2	TRBJ2-7	CASSEGRRTWEQYF
TRBV29-1	TRBJ2-3	CSVIRTGTDTQYF
TRBV23-1	TRBJ2-7	CASSHYFPPLAAYEQYF
TRBV30	TRBJ2-3	CAWSGIITDTQYF
TRBV6-6	TRBJ2-7	CASSTYGGGTYEQYF
TRBV15	TRBJ2-7	CATSDLAGTSYEQYF